Following are 5 T cell receptor beta chains from one sample sequenced in a study of cytomegalovirus exposure and HLA in healthy donors. The PCR made use of 60 Vbeta and 13 Jbeta primers. Profiled with immunoSEQ multiplex PCR; TCRdb holds only in-frame clones, not every one. The data hold over 80,000 clones, with about four fifths observed a single time. Sequencing input: PBMCs. The receptors were gathered from a man in his fifties in good health and CMV-seronegative.

The gene calls are TRBV6-5 and TRBJ1-1; 7 bases fit TRBD1. The CDR3 is 15 amino acids. V lost 4 bases, J lost 5 bases, and 10 bases stayed unmatched. CDR1 and CDR2 (germline): MNHEY, SVGAGI. The CDR3, as DNA: TGTGCCAGCAGTTTGACCACAGGGGCTTATACTGAAGCTTTCTTT. Translated, it gives CASSLTTGAYTEAFF.

The genes are TRBV4-3 and TRBJ2-1; 8 bases are shared with TRBD1. J gave up 3 bases and V 1 base, and 2 bases lay outside the gene matches. The CDR3 contains 15 residues. Germline CDR1 and CDR2: LGHNA and YSLEER. The CDR3 protein is CASSQGTGFYNEQFF. The CDR3 nucleotides read TGCGCCAGCAGCCAAGGGACAGGGTTCTACAATGAGCAGTTCTTC.

The V call is TRBV27, the J call TRBJ1-1, with a possible D match to TRBD1 (5 bases). The CDR3 spans 13 residues. Deletions cut 2 bases from V and 4 bases from J, with 8 bases between. CDR1 and CDR2 from the germline V gene are MNHEY and SMNVEV (reference sequence). The CDR3 sequence is CASSLGGGTEAFF. CDR3 nucleotides: TGTGCCAGCAGTTTAGGGGGAGGCACTGAAGCTTTCTTT.

In this sample, this clone turned up once. This chain links TRBV30 with TRBJ1-3; maybe TRBD1 (6 bases). Germline V lookup: CDR1 GTSNPN, CDR2 SVGIG (reference sequence). V gave up 3 bases and J gave up 2 bases, with 14 bases separating them. CDR3 length: 15 residues. The CDR3 DNA sequence: TGTGCCTGGAGCGCCGCAGACAGGCCTGGAAACACCATATATTTT. Amino acid sequence: CAWSAADRPGNTIYF.

This sequence joins TRBV28 and TRBJ2-5; 7 bases fit TRBD1. The CDR3 loop spans 12 amino acids. Germline V gives CDR1 MDHEN, CDR2 SYDVKM. V shed 9 bases, J shed 1 base, and the junction held 2 bases outside the gene matches. The CDR3 DNA sequence: TGTGCCAGTGGGACAGCCCAAGAGACCCAGTACTTC. As protein: CASGTAQETQYF.